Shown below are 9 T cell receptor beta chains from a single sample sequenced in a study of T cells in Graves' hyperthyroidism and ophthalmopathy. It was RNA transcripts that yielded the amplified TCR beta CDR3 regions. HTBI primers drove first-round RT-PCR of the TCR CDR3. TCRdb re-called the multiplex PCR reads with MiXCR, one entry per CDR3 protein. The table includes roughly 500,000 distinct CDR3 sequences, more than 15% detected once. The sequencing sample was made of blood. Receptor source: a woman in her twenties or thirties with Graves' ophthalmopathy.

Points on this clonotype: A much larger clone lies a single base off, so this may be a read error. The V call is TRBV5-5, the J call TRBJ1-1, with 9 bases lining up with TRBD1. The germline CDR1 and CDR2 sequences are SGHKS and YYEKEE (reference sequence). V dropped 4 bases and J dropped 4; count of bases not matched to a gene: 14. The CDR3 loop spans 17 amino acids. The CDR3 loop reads CASSPRQGGLRSTEAFF. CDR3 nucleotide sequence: TGTGCCAGCAGCCCCCGACAGGGGGGTCTGCGAAGCACTGAAGCTTTCTTT.

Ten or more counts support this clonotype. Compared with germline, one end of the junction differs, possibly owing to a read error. CDR3 protein: CASSLSLTTVAFF. CDR3 bases: TGTGCCAGCAGCTTGTCTCTCACTACTGTAGCTTTCTTT. The chain uses TRBV7-2 and TRBJ1-1, with D unresolved. CDR1 SGHTA and CDR2 FQGNSA come from the germline V gene. CDR3 size: 13 residues.

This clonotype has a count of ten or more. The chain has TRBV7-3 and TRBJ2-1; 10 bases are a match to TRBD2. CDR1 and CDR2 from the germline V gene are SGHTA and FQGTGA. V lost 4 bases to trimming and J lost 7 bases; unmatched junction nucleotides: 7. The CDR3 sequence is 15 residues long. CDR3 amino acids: CASSSEPTSGNEQFF. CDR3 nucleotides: TGTGCCAGCAGCTCGGAACCGACTAGCGGGAATGAGCAGTTCTTC.

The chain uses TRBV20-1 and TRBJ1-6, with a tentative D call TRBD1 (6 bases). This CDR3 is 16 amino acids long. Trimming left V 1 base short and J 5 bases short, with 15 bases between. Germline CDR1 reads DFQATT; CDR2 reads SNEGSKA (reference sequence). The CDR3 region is CSARGESRGHNSPLHF. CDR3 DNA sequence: TGCAGTGCTAGAGGGGAAAGCCGGGGGCATAATTCACCCCTCCACTTT.

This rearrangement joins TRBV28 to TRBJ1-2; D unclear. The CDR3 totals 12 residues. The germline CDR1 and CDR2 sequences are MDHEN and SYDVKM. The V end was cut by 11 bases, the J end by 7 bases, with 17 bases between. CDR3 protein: CAVLGGLRGYTF. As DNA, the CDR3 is TGTGCCGTCCTCGGAGGTTTGCGTGGCTACACCTTC.

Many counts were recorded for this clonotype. CDR3 in DNA: TGTGCCAGCAGCTTAGATCGAAACAGTCCCTACGAGCAGTACTTC. Protein: CASSLDRNSPYEQYF. This sequence joins TRBV11-2 and TRBJ2-7; D is unresolved. The length of the CDR3 is 15 residues. The V end lost 0 bases, the J end lost 2 bases, and 11 bases lay between the germline ends. Germline CDR1 and CDR2: SGHAT and FQNNGV.

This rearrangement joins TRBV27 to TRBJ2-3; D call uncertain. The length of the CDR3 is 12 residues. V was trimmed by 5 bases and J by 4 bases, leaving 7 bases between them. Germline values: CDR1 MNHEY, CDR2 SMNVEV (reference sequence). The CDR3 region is CASSAMADTQYF. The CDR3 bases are TGTGCCAGCAGTGCAATGGCAGATACGCAGTATTTT.

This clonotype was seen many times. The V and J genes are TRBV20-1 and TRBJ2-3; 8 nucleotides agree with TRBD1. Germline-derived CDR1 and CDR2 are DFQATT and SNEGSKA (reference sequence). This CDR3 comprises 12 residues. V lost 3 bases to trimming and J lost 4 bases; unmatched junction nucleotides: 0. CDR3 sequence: CSARTGADTQYF. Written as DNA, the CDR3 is TGCAGTGCTAGGACAGGGGCAGATACGCAGTATTTT.

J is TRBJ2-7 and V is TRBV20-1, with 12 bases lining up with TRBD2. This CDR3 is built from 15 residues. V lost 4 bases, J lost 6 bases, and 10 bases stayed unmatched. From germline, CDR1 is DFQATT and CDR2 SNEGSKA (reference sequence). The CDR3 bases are TGCAGTGCTACTCATGGACTAGCGGGAAATCTCGAGCAGTACTTC. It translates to CSATHGLAGNLEQYF.